This T cell receptor beta chain derives from a study of blood T cell repertoires in COVID-19. Study at large: There were acute and convalescent COVID-19 samples, and they came from the United States, Italy and Spain. PBMCs, B-cell-depleted T cells, or T cells provided the cDNA or gDNA that made up the material.

Authors' analysis steps: Counts of nucleated cells, estimated from reference gene primer amplification, were obtained. The method was immunoSEQ multiplex PCR; TCRdb's version includes in-frame clones alone and lacks a portion of them. V and J calls and clone size are copied from that table; D and trimming were computed from the DNA. The sample consists of approximately 290,000 clones, around 90% of them appearing once. The CDR3 is 16 residues long. CDR1 SGDLS and CDR2 YYNGEE come from the germline V gene. The V gene lost 2 bases and the J gene lost 5 bases, with 20 bases spanning the gap. This sequence joins TRBV9 and TRBJ2-7, with a weak D call TRBD2 (7 bases). This sequence originates from a man younger than 30 with active or convalescent COVID-19. The sequencing input was peripheral blood. The chain's CDR3 is CASSVRGGDRGDEQYF. For the CDR3, the DNA is TGTGCCAGCAGCGTCCGAGGGGGGGACCGCGGGGACGAGCAGTACTTC.